This paragraph covers one T cell receptor (beta chain) sequence. Its antigen is currently unknown. The data were produced by immunoSEQ multiplex PCR, yet TCRdb's version contains in-frame clones alone and is incomplete. The sample shows approximately 80,000 clones, 70% to 90% of them seen only once. This entry is derived from a study of T cell responses to AZD1222 COVID-19 vaccine. Study-level points and caveats: Spike as a whole was targeted by vaccine-associated CD4 TCRs, dominant at 160-218 and 743-854.

There are 12 residues in the CDR3. The germline V gene has CDR1 MNHEY and CDR2 SMNVEV (reference sequence). Trimming removed 4 bases from V and 11 bases from J; junction bases left unmatched: 6. The TCR was taken from an adult in good health. This specimen was peripheral blood, taken on day 0 of AZD1222 vaccination. The V call is TRBV27, the J call TRBJ1-1, with 8 bases aligning to TRBD1. This CDR3 is CASSSKTGVAFF. The CDR3 coding sequence is TGTGCCAGCAGTTCCAAGACAGGGGTCGCTTTCTTT.